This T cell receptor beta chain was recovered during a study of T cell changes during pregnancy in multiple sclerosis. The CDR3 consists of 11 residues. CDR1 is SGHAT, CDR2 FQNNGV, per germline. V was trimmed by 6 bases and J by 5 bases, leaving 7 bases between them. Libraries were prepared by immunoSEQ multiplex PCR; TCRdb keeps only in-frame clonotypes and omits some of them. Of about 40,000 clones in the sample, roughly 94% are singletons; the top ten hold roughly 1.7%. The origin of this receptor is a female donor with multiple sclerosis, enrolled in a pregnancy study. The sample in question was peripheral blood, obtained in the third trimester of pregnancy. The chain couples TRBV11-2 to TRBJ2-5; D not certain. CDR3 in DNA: TGTGCCAGCAGTTACAAGGAGACCCAGTACTTC. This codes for CASSYKETQYF. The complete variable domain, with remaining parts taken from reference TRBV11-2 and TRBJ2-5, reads EAGVAQSPRYKIIEKRQSVAFWCNPISGHATLYWYQQILGQGPKLLIQFQNNGVVDDSQLPKDRFSAERLKGVDSTLKIQPAKLEDSAVYLCASSYKETQYFGPGTRLLVL.